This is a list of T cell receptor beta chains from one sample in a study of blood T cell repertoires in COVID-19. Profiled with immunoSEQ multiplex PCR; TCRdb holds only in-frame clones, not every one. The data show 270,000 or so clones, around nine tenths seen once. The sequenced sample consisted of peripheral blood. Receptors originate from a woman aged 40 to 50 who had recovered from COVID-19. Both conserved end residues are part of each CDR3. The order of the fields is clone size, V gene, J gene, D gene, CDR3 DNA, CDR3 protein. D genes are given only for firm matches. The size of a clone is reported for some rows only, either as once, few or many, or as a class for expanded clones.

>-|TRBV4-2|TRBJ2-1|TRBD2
TGTGCCAGCAGCCCGAAGGGGTCGACCGGGACTAGCGGGAGGGCCGCGTTGGTCAATGAGCAGTTCTTC
CASSPKGSTGTSGRAALVNEQFF
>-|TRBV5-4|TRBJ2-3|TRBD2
TGTGCCAGCAGCCCACAGACTAGCGGGAGACCAGATACGCAGTATTTT
CASSPQTSGRPDTQYF
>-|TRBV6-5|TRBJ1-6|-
TGTGCCACAGAGACAGAGCGAAATTCACCCCTCCACTTT
CATETERNSPLHF
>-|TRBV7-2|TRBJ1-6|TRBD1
TGTGCCAGCAGCACGGGACAGGGAGGTTCCTATAATTCACCCCTCCACTTT
CASSTGQGGSYNSPLHF
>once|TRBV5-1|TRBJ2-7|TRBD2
TGCGCCAGCAGCTTCGGGACTAGCGGGACTGAAGAGCAGTACTTC
CASSFGTSGTEEQYF
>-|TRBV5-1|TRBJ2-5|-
TGCGCCAGCAGCTTGGTGGAGGCAGGGGAAGAGACCCAGTACTTC
CASSLVEAGEETQYF
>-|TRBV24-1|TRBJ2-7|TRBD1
TGTGCCACCAGTGAGCGAGACAGGGGGTCCGAGCAGTACTTC
CATSERDRGSEQYF
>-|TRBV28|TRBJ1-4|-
TGTGCCAGCAGCTTCGCGGCCCAAGAAAAACTGTTTTTT
CASSFAAQEKLFF
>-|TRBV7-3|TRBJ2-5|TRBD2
TGTGCCAGCAGCGCCGCTACTAGCGGCCAAGAGACCCAGTACTTC
CASSAATSGQETQYF
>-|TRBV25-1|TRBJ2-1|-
TGTGCCAGCAGTCGCCCCGGGACTCCGAATGAGCAGTTCTTC
CASSRPGTPNEQFF
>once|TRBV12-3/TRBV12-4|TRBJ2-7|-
TGTGCCAGCAGTTTAGAAGGAGGCGAGCAGTACTTC
CASSLEGGEQYF
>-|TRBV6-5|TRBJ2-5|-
TGTGCCAGCACGGACTTGGCAGAGACCCAGTACTTC
CASTDLAETQYF
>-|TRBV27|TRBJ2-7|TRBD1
TGTGCCAGCGGTTCTCCGACAGGGAACTTCTCCTACGAGCAGTACTTC
CASGSPTGNFSYEQYF
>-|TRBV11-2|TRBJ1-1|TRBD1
TGTGCCAGCAGCCAGGGGGGTGGGGACGGCACTGAAGCTTTCTTT
CASSQGGGDGTEAFF
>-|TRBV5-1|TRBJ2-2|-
TGCGCCAGCAGGGGGCGTAACGGGGAGCTGTTTTTT
CASRGRNGELFF
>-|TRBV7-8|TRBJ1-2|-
TGTGCCAGCAGCTTAGCGGAAGGGGTGGAGCTCCATGGCTACACCTTC
CASSLAEGVELHGYTF
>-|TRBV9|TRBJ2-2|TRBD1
TGTGCCAGCAGCTCCCAAGACAGGGGAAACACCGGGGAGCTGTTTTTT
CASSSQDRGNTGELFF
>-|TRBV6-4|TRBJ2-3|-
TGTGCCAGCAGTGACTCTTACGGGAGCACAGATACGCAGTATTTT
CASSDSYGSTDTQYF
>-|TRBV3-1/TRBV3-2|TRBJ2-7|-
TGTGCCAGCAGCCAAGAGGGCGGGGGCCTCTACGAGCAGTACTTC
CASSQEGGGLYEQYF
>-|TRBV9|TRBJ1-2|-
TGTGCCAGCAGTCTCGACACCAATGGCTACACCTTC
CASSLDTNGYTF
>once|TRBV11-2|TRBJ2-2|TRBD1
TGTGCCAGCAGCCGTATCAGGGGGCCGAACACCGGGGAGCTGTTTTTT
CASSRIRGPNTGELFF
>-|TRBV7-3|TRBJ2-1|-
TGTGCCAGCAGCCGTACGACTAGCTCCTACAATGAGCAGTTCTTC
CASSRTTSSYNEQFF
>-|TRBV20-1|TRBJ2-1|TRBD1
TGCAGTGCTAGTTTCGGGACAGGGGGGAATGAGCAGTTCTTC
CSASFGTGGNEQFF
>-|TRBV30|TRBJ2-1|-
TGTGCCTGGAGGAGAGGGCGCCCTATTTCTTTGAGCTCCTACAATGAGCAGTTCTTC
CAWRRGRPISLSSYNEQFF
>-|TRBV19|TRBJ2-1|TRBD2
TGTGCCAGTAGTCTTCGACTAGCGGGAGGTTGGGATGAGCAGTTCTTC
CASSLRLAGGWDEQFF
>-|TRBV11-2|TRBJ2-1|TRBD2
TGTGCCAGCAGCTTAGACGCGGGAGGTGGCGATGAGCAGTTCTTC
CASSLDAGGGDEQFF
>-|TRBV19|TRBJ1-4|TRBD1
TGTGCCAGTAGTATTCAGGGGGCGAACAATGAAAAACTGTTTTTT
CASSIQGANNEKLFF
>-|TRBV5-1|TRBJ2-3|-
TGCGCCAGCAGCTGGCGGGTGGGGGGTGAAGATACGCAGTATTTT
CASSWRVGGEDTQYF
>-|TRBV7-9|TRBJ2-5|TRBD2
TGTGCCAGCAGCCAAAGCGGGAAAGAGACCCAGTACTTC
CASSQSGKETQYF
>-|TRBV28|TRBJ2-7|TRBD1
TGTGCCAGCAGAGGAGAAGGACAGGGGTCCTACGAGCAGTACTTC
CASRGEGQGSYEQYF
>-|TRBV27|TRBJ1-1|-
TGTGCCAGCAGTTTTACCCAGGGCGGGAACACTGAAGCTTTCTTT
CASSFTQGGNTEAFF
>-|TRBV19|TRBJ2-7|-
TGTGCCAGTAGTATGACTGGGGGGGGACACTACGAGCAGTACTTC
CASSMTGGGHYEQYF
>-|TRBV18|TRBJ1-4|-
TGTGCCAGCTCACCAAAGGTGGGGCCTTCGGAAAAACTGTTTTTT
CASSPKVGPSEKLFF
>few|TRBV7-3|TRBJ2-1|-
TGTGCCAGCAGCCTAGATTCGAACAATGAGCAGTTCTTC
CASSLDSNNEQFF
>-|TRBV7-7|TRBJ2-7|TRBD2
TGTGCCAGCAGCCTTCTAGCGGGGCCGGCCTACGAGCAGTACTTC
CASSLLAGPAYEQYF
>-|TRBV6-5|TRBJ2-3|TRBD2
TGTGCCAGTGGGTCTAGCGGGAGAGGATTGTATTTT
CASGSSGRGLYF
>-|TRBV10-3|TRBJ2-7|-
TGTGCCATCAGCAACTCCTACGAGCAGTACTTC
CAISNSYEQYF
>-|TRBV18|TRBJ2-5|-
TGTGCCAGCTCACCACCCAACGAGCACCAAGAGACCCAGTACTTC
CASSPPNEHQETQYF
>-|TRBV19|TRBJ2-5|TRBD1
TGTGCCAGTAGAGACAGGGCAGAGACCCAGTACTTC
CASRDRAETQYF